These 10 T cell receptor beta chains were all obtained from the same sample, sequenced in a study of control samples from healthy donors and cancer patients. Sequencing used immunoSEQ multiplex PCR; TCRdb keeps in-frame clones, though not all of them. In the table there are some 95,000 clones, 80% to 90% of which are singletons. The material sequenced was blood. The receptors were sampled from a man aged 30 to 45 in good health.

The J gene is TRBJ2-1, the V gene TRBV28, with TRBD1 matching over 8 bases. The CDR3 covers 14 residues. Germline V lookup: CDR1 MDHEN, CDR2 SYDVKM. The trim removed 10 bases at V and 8 bases at J, leaving 13 bases unmatched. The CDR3 sequence: CATLSRQGRHEQFF. In DNA, the CDR3 is TGTGCCACCCTTTCGCGACAGGGGAGACATGAGCAGTTCTTC.

The chain has TRBV11-2 and TRBJ1-6; D is undetermined. This CDR3 is 13 amino acids long. Germline V gives CDR1 SGHAT, CDR2 FQNNGV. V lost 2 bases and J lost 5, with 4 bases in between. CDR3 coding DNA: TGTGCCAGCAGCTTATCAAATAATTCACCCCTCCACTTT. It yields the protein CASSLSNNSPLHF.

This clone has only one observation. The J gene is TRBJ2-1, the V gene TRBV6-5, with D hard to call. Germline V CDR1 and CDR2: MNHEY, SVGAGI. The length of the CDR3 is 13 residues. V shed 2 bases and J shed 8 bases, with 10 bases lying between them. CDR3 sequence (DNA): TGTGCCAGCAGTTACGGTAGGGTGGATGAGCAGTTCTTC. Its protein is CASSYGRVDEQFF.

The chain carries TRBV7-6 and TRBJ1-2, with a tentative D call TRBD1 (6 bases). V shed 1 base and J shed 4 bases, with 28 bases lying between them. Germline V CDR1 and CDR2: SGHVS, FNYEAQ. CDR3 size: 20 residues. Written as DNA, the CDR3 is TGTGCCAGCAGCTTAGATGGGGGGGCACAGGGATTCCCGATGGCCTATGGCTACACCTTC. It specifies CASSLDGGAQGFPMAYGYTF.

The chain combines TRBV3-1 (or the pseudogene TRBV3-2) with TRBJ2-2, with 7 nucleotides matching TRBD1. CDR1 is LGHDT, CDR2 YNNKEL, per germline (reference sequence). The CDR3 length is 17 residues. The V and J ends lost 10 bases and 5 bases, in that order; junction bases with no gene match: 19. CDR3 in DNA: TGTGCCACCCAGCCAAGGATCACGACAGGGAAAACCGGGGAGCTGTTTTTT. This sequence encodes CATQPRITTGKTGELFF.

A single count supports this clone. The chain recombines TRBV11-2 with TRBJ2-5; 7 nucleotides agree with TRBD1. Germline V lookup: CDR1 SGHAT, CDR2 FQNNGV. The CDR3 runs 16 residues. V shed 2 bases, J shed 3 bases, and the junction held 9 bases outside the gene matches. CDR3 region: CASSLSPGQNKETQYF. DNA for the CDR3: TGTGCCAGCAGCTTATCACCGGGACAGAATAAAGAGACCCAGTACTTC.

The chain recombines TRBV19 with TRBJ2-5; TRBD2 might be the D (5 bases). CDR3 length: 15 residues. Germline-derived CDR1 and CDR2 are LNHDA and SQIVND (reference sequence). V was cut by 1 base and J by 4 bases, with 13 bases left in between. The CDR3 is CASSIGLFGGETQYF. The CDR3 region has the DNA TGTGCCAGTAGTATAGGCCTATTCGGAGGAGAGACCCAGTACTTC.

This clone was observed a single time. The rearrangement links TRBV12-3 or TRBV12-4 to TRBJ1-3; D gene uncertain. This CDR3 spans 12 amino acids. V shed 10 bases and J shed 8 bases, with 15 bases lying between them. The CDR3 coding sequence is TGTGCCAATACACCCGGTCAGGACACCATATATTTT. Amino acid sequence: CANTPGQDTIYF.

The chain employs TRBV18 and TRBJ2-3, with D possibly TRBD2 on 5 matching bases. This CDR3 has 15 amino acids. Trimming left V 5 bases short and J 4 bases short, with 16 bases between. Per germline, CDR1 KGHSH and CDR2 LQKENI. CDR3 sequence reads: CASSVTPLAPDTQYF. CDR3 DNA: TGTGCCAGCTCAGTTACCCCTCTAGCCCCAGATACGCAGTATTTT.

This chain links TRBV4-1 with TRBJ2-7; D is perhaps TRBD2 (6 bases). Germline V CDR1 and CDR2: MGHRA, YSYEKL. V was cut by 3 bases and J by 4 bases, with 10 bases left in between. CDR3 length: 13 amino acids. The CDR3 region is CASSQGSGYEQYF. CDR3 coding DNA: TGCGCCAGCAGCCAGGGGAGCGGGTACGAGCAGTACTTC.